Listed below are T cell receptor beta chains from one sample, sequenced in a study of CXCR3-negative and CXCR3-positive naive CD8 T cells. No DNA is given; TCRdb re-called the 5' RACE reads and lists each CDR3 protein once. The sample holds some 130,000 distinct CDR3 sequences. Sequenced material: naive CXCR3- CD8+ T cells from blood. The receptor set was obtained from a human donor in good health. Some clones in this sample may be carry-over from other donors' samples. Each CDR3 is given with its conserved first and last residue.

CDR3	length	J	V
CASRPGLAAYEQYF	14	TRBJ2-7	TRBV27
CASSQNPGADFRNQPQHF	18	TRBJ1-5	TRBV7-8
CASSSEGLDTGELFF	15	TRBJ2-2	TRBV7-9
CASSTNTEAFF	11	TRBJ1-1	TRBV28
CASSTPGQVLHQPQHF	16	TRBJ1-5	TRBV28
CATSRDWGKAREQYF	15	TRBJ2-7	TRBV15
CASSPDWTNEQFF	13	TRBJ2-1	TRBV3-1
CASSPRDLNTEAFF	14	TRBJ1-1	TRBV14
CASSQDPTGLWGYTF	15	TRBJ1-2	TRBV4-2
CSVADLDHEQYF	12	TRBJ2-7	TRBV29-1
CASSGGSGGPSYEQYF	16	TRBJ2-7	TRBV9
CASSPTRTDTQYF	13	TRBJ2-3	TRBV7-9
CASGLVLPGDLFF	13	TRBJ2-1	TRBV12-5
CASSLSGGINTEAFF	15	TRBJ1-1	TRBV7-8
CASSQGLAGGRSDTQYF	17	TRBJ2-3	TRBV3-1
CASEGFNYEQYF	12	TRBJ2-7	TRBV6-2/TRBV6-3
CASGDRGNQPQHF	13	TRBJ1-5	TRBV27
CASSYSGGKNEAFF	14	TRBJ1-1	TRBV4-1
CASSTLEGAGGAAQETQYF	19	TRBJ2-5	TRBV6-2/TRBV6-3
CASSVMGDGETQYF	14	TRBJ2-5	TRBV12-3/TRBV12-4
CASSLYIRQETQYF	14	TRBJ2-5	TRBV28
CASSPNGIAGGPKDTQYF	18	TRBJ2-3	TRBV4-3
CASSIVLWGHREAFF	15	TRBJ1-1	TRBV19
CSVEGLAGTYEQYF	14	TRBJ2-7	TRBV29-1
CASSSAEETQYF	12	TRBJ2-5	TRBV27
CASSLARVEETQYF	14	TRBJ2-5	TRBV5-1
CASSRLLGTGELFF	14	TRBJ2-2	TRBV19
CASSPDIFGSYEQYF	15	TRBJ2-7	TRBV7-6